These 8 T cell receptor beta chains share one sample of origin, sequenced in a study of cytomegalovirus exposure and HLA in healthy donors. The PCR contained 60 Vbeta and 13 Jbeta primers. Some clones are missing from TCRdb's copy, which holds only in-frame ones; the method was immunoSEQ multiplex PCR. Here the sample spans around 150,000 clones, over 60% being singletons. The sequenced sample consisted of PBMCs. Receptors were obtained from a man aged 40-55 years in good health and CMV-seronegative.

This sequence joins TRBV4-1 and TRBJ1-2, with TRBD1 matching over 8 bases. V lost 0 bases and J lost 8; bases outside the gene matches: 5. Germline values: CDR1 MGHRA, CDR2 YSYEKL. This CDR3 has 14 amino acids. The chain's CDR3 is CASSQDLQGGGYTF. CDR3 sequence (DNA): TGCGCCAGCAGCCAAGATTTACAGGGGGGAGGCTACACCTTC.

The chain links TRBV7-2 to TRBJ2-7; no reliable D call. V lost 8 bases and J lost 2, with 4 bases in between. Germline V gene data show CDR1 as SGHTA and CDR2 as FQGNSA. This CDR3 is built from 10 residues. The CDR3: CASGAYEQYF. The CDR3 coding sequence is TGTGCCAGCGGAGCCTACGAGCAGTACTTC.

This chain joins TRBV7-9 and TRBJ2-5, with D perhaps TRBD2 (6 bases). The CDR3 is 14 residues long. V was trimmed by 3 bases and J by 4 bases, leaving 12 bases between them. Germline loops: CDR1 SEHNR, CDR2 FQNEAQ (reference sequence). CDR3 protein: CASSLNLGGETQYF. The CDR3 nucleotides read TGTGCCAGCAGCTTGAATTTGGGGGGAGAGACCCAGTACTTC.

CDR3 nucleotide sequence: TGTGCCAGTACCGTTACAGGGGGCAGTGGAGGCTACACCTTC. Its translation: CASTVTGGSGGYTF. The chain joins TRBV19 to TRBJ1-2; TRBD1 agrees at 9 bases. This CDR3 region has 14 residues. Germline V gives CDR1 LNHDA, CDR2 SQIVND (reference sequence). With 7 bases clipped from V and 8 bases from J, the junction kept 11 bases outside the gene matches.

The chain recombines TRBV29-1 with TRBJ2-2, with D possibly being TRBD2 (5 bases). Germline lookup yields CDR1 SQVTM and CDR2 ANQGSEA. The CDR3 contains 14 residues. The germline V and J ends were trimmed by 4 bases and 6 bases, with 15 bases remaining between them. In DNA, the CDR3 is TGCAGCGTTGCCGAAACGTGGGAGCCCGGGGAGCTGTTTTTT. Translated: CSVAETWEPGELFF.

This clone showed up just a few times. The chain employs TRBV7-2 and TRBJ2-7; 8 bases fit TRBD2. The CDR3 extends over 15 amino acids. CDR1 SGHTA and CDR2 FQGNSA come from the germline V gene. The J segment lost 5 bases and the V segment lost 2 bases, leaving 8 bases of the junction unmatched. The CDR3 protein is CASSLLRERENEQYF. Written as DNA, the CDR3 is TGTGCCAGCAGCTTATTGAGGGAGCGGGAGAACGAGCAGTACTTC.

This sequence joins TRBV15 and TRBJ2-7, with 11 positions matching TRBD1. The CDR3 loop spans 18 amino acids. V lost 0 bases to trimming and J lost 0 bases; unmatched junction nucleotides: 7. The germline gives CDR1 LNHNV, CDR2 YYDKDF (reference sequence). CDR3 coding DNA: TGTGCCACCAGCAGAGATAGAGGGGACAGGGGGAGCTCCTACGAGCAGTACTTC. Encoded protein: CATSRDRGDRGSSYEQYF.

Points on this clone: One end of the junction is discordant with germline, which a read error may explain. The V gene is TRBV2, the J gene TRBJ1-2; no clear D gene. This CDR3 is built from 11 residues. Germline CDR1 and CDR2: SNHLY and FYNNEI. The CDR3 DNA is TGTGCCAGCAGTAATCCAGACGGGAAGCAATTC. Translating it yields CASSNPDGKQF.